This T cell receptor beta chain was captured by sequencing in a study of Ad26.COV2.S vaccination and SARS-CoV-2 variants. Stated treatment: around 19 received Ad26.COV2.S at low or high dose, single or two shots; about 5 received placebo; per-sample allocation not given. Sampling occurred on day 63 after the first vaccine or placebo injection. The CDR3 sequence is 18 residues long. Between the trimmed V and J ends, which lost 0 bases and 0 bases, there was a span of 19 bases. Germline V gives CDR1 GTSNPN, CDR2 SVGIG (reference sequence). The data were produced by immunoSEQ multiplex PCR, yet TCRdb's version contains in-frame clones alone and is incomplete. This table holds 400,000 to 450,000 clones, 80% to 95% found once.

The sample was peripheral blood, taken in a trial of Ad26.COV2.S vaccine versus placebo. V is TRBV30 and J is TRBJ2-3; possible D gene TRBD1, 6 bases. The source of this sequence is a person between 18 and 60 years old who received the Ad26.COV2.S COVID-19 vaccine or a placebo. The CDR3 spells CAWSVRIWDTFSTDTQYF. The CDR3 DNA reads TGTGCCTGGAGTGTACGAATTTGGGACACTTTTAGCACAGATACGCAGTATTTT.